Shown below are 21 T cell receptor beta chains from a single sample sequenced in a study of T-cell memory formation after mild COVID-19. TCRdb used MiXCR to reprocess the 5' RACE reads, holding one entry per CDR3 protein. This table has around 300,000 distinct CDR3 sequences, approximately 14% appearing once. Material: PBMCs or a T cell subset sorted from them (not recorded which). Receptor source: a man aged 18 to 29 who had mild COVID-19 (a few samples of this study predate the infection). Cell type and time point are not known.

V is TRBV27 and J is TRBJ2-7; D may be TRBD1 (6 bases). The CDR3 is made up of 14 amino acids. V gave up 2 bases and J gave up 3 bases, with 11 bases separating them. The germline gives CDR1 MNHEY, CDR2 SMNVEV (reference sequence). As DNA, the CDR3 is TGTGCCAGCAGTTTACAGGGGCAGATCTACGAGCAGTACTTC. It translates to CASSLQGQIYEQYF.

The V gene is TRBV15, the J gene TRBJ2-5; perhaps TRBD1 as D (5 bases). The CDR3 is 15 amino acids. Trimming removed 0 bases at V and 5 bases at J, with 13 bases between. Germline CDR1 LNHNV, CDR2 YYDKDF (reference sequence). CDR3 nucleotide sequence: TGTGCCACCAGCAGAGAAGAGGCAGGGCGGGAGACCCAGTACTTC. Translation: CATSREEAGRETQYF.

This clonotype was observed a few times. This chain uses TRBV10-3 with TRBJ1-6; TRBD1 might be the D (5 bases). The CDR3 contains 14 residues. CDR1 and CDR2 (germline): ENHRY, SYGVKD. The V and J ends lost 3 bases and 7 bases respectively, with 10 bases between them. The CDR3 sequence: CAISDSRGNSPLHF. The CDR3 DNA is TGTGCCATCAGTGATAGTAGGGGAAATTCACCCCTCCACTTT.

This clonotype was seen at least ten times. This chain uses TRBV20-1 with TRBJ2-5, with D unresolved. Germline V lookup: CDR1 DFQATT, CDR2 SNEGSKA (reference sequence). V lost 0 bases and J lost 9, with 8 bases in between. CDR3 length equals 11 residues. The CDR3 here is CSARDRFSQYF. The CDR3 nucleotides read TGCAGTGCTAGAGATCGATTTTCCCAGTACTTC.

This clonotype was observed a few times. This chain joins TRBV2 and TRBJ1-5; 7 positions agree with TRBD1. V gave up 5 bases and J gave up 7 bases; unmatched junction bases: 8. The germline CDR1 and CDR2 sequences are SNHLY and FYNNEI. There are 14 residues in the CDR3. The CDR3 DNA reads as TGTGCCAGCAGTCCGTACAGGGGAGGGCAGCCCCAGCATTTT. Translating gives CASSPYRGGQPQHF.

This clonotype was observed a few times. The chain employs TRBV4-1 and TRBJ2-5; D is possibly TRBD2 (5 bases). Germline-derived CDR1 and CDR2 are MGHRA and YSYEKL. V shed 1 base and J shed 2 bases, with 11 bases lying between them. The CDR3 is made up of 15 amino acids. The DNA of the CDR3 is TGCGCCAGCAGCCAAGGCGGTGGGAGTCAAGAGACCCAGTACTTC. Protein sequence: CASSQGGGSQETQYF.

The gene calls are TRBV6-6 and TRBJ1-5, with 7 bases aligning to TRBD1. The CDR3 contains 15 residues. The germline CDR1 and CDR2 sequences are MNHNY and SVGAGI (reference sequence). Germline trimming cut 2 bases from V and 3 bases from J; bases unmatched to any gene: 4. The CDR3 coding sequence is TGTGCCAGCAGTTACGGGGGGACAGCCAATCAGCCCCAGCATTTT. Translating gives CASSYGGTANQPQHF.

By proportion, this clonotype is medium-sized. The chain carries TRBV7-8 and TRBJ1-4; no reliable D call. The CDR3 has 11 amino acids. Germline loops: CDR1 SGHVS, CDR2 FQNEAQ. V gave up 3 bases and J gave up 8 bases, with 4 bases separating them. The CDR3 sequence: CASSFGEKLFF. The DNA for the CDR3 is TGTGCCAGCAGCTTTGGGGAAAAACTGTTTTTT. Supplemented by reference TRBV7-8 and TRBJ1-4, the full variable domain reads GAGVSQSPRYKVAKRGQDVALRCDPISGHVSLFWYQQALGQGPEFLTYFQNEAQLDKSGLPSDRFFAERPEGSVSTLKIQRTQQEDSAVYLCASSFGEKLFFGSGTQLSVL.

The CDR3 protein is CASSPDTHTEAFF. In DNA form, the CDR3 reads TGTGCCAGCAGCCCCGACACCCACACTGAAGCTTTCTTT. The gene calls are TRBV13 and TRBJ1-1; D unclear. The V gene's germline CDR1 is PRHDT and CDR2 FYEKMQ (reference sequence). The CDR3 runs to 13 residues. V shed 5 bases and J shed 3 bases, with 10 bases lying between them.

The table lists this clonotype with a few counts. V and J are TRBV14 and TRBJ1-6; 8 bases map to TRBD1. The CDR3 runs 16 residues. Germline CDR1 and CDR2: SGHDN and FVKESK. The J segment lost 3 bases and the V segment lost 5 bases, leaving 6 bases of the junction unmatched. The CDR3 bases are TGTGCCAGCAGCAGAACGACAGGGGTCTATAATTCACCCCTCCACTTT. Translating it yields CASSRTTGVYNSPLHF.

The genes are TRBV3-2 and TRBJ2-7; TRBD1 is the table's D call and was not checked against the DNA. TRBV3-2 is shown as a pseudogene. The CDR3 runs 13 residues. The CDR3 protein is CASGPGGCYEQYV. As DNA, the CDR3 is TGTGCCAGCGGACCAGGGGGCTGTTACGAGCAGTACGTC.

This clonotype was seen more than once but under ten times. The chain links TRBV20-1 to TRBJ1-5, with a possible D match to TRBD1 (5 bases). V lost 3 bases, J lost 2 bases, and 11 bases lay in between. Germline values: CDR1 DFQATT, CDR2 SNEGSKA (reference sequence). The length of the CDR3 is 14 residues. Here the CDR3 reads CSASEGGGNQPQHF. The CDR3 nucleotides read TGCAGTGCTAGTGAAGGAGGGGGCAATCAGCCCCAGCATTTT.

The rearrangement uses TRBV6-5 and TRBJ1-1; maybe TRBD1 (5 bases). The CDR3 has 17 amino acids. V lost 5 bases to trimming and J lost 5 bases, with 24 bases between them. The germline V gene encodes CDR1 MNHEY and CDR2 SVGAGI. In DNA, the CDR3 is TGTGCCAGCAGTCACACCATCCAGGGTCGGTTAAAGACTGAAGCTTTCTTT. Translating gives CASSHTIQGRLKTEAFF.

This clonotype showed up just a few times. This chain uses TRBV12-3 or TRBV12-4 with TRBJ2-3; 8 bases fit TRBD2. Trimming at V came to 3 bases and at J to 1 base, leaving 3 bases not matched to a gene. CDR3 size: 15 residues. CDR3 coding DNA: TGTGCCAGCAGTTTGGAACTAGCGGGCACAGATACGCAGTATTTT. This codes for CASSLELAGTDTQYF.

Only a few counts were recorded for this clonotype. This chain connects TRBV5-1 to TRBJ1-6; no reliable D call. Germline V CDR1 and CDR2: SGHRS, YFSETQ. Deletions cut 1 base from V and 9 bases from J, with 5 bases between. The CDR3 extends over 12 amino acids. CDR3 nucleotides: TGCGCCAGCAGCTTGTTTTCTTCACCCCTCCACTTT. Translated, it gives CASSLFSSPLHF.

The rearrangement links TRBV3-1 to TRBJ2-2, with a possible D match to TRBD2 (6 bases). Deletions cut 1 base from V and 10 bases from J, with 19 bases between. This CDR3 has 16 amino acids. From germline, CDR1 is LGHDT and CDR2 YNNKEL (reference sequence). CDR3 loop: CASSQGGVNWWAELFF. Here the CDR3 DNA reads TGTGCCAGCAGCCAAGGCGGGGTAAACTGGTGGGCGGAGCTGTTTTTT.

The chain is built from TRBV9 and TRBJ2-3; a weak D match, TRBD1 (6 bases). V was trimmed by 3 bases and J by 3 bases, leaving 11 bases between them. The CDR3 spans 14 residues. Germline CDR1 reads SGDLS; CDR2 reads YYNGEE. CDR3 protein: CASSASQGTDTQYF. CDR3 bases: TGTGCCAGCAGCGCGTCACAGGGAACAGATACGCAGTATTTT.

The rearrangement joins TRBV6-5 to TRBJ1-2; 8 bases align to TRBD1. V lost 4 bases and J lost 3; bases outside the gene matches: 7. This CDR3 has 15 residues. CDR1 and CDR2 from the germline V gene are MNHEY and SVGAGI. The DNA of the CDR3 is TGTGCCAGCAGTTCCCCAGGACAGGGCCACTATGGCTACACCTTC. Translated: CASSSPGQGHYGYTF.

V is TRBV28 and J is TRBJ1-6; tentatively, D is TRBD1 (5 bases). The germline gives CDR1 MDHEN, CDR2 SYDVKM. This CDR3 spans 17 amino acids. Trimming cost V 2 bases and J 8 bases, with 19 bases left between them. Here the CDR3 reads CASSLPRRGRLDSPLHF. In DNA form, the CDR3 reads TGTGCCAGCAGTTTACCTCGGAGGGGCAGGTTGGATTCACCCCTCCACTTT.

Only a few counts were recorded for this clonotype. The chain couples TRBV5-1 to TRBJ2-5; D tentatively fits TRBD1 or TRBD2 (5 bases each). CDR1 and CDR2 (germline): SGHRS, YFSETQ. The CDR3 runs to 14 residues. V was shortened by 4 bases and J by 1 base, with 11 bases between the two germline ends. This CDR3 reads CASSPWDPQETQYF. Written as DNA, the CDR3 is TGCGCCAGCAGCCCGTGGGACCCCCAAGAGACCCAGTACTTC. The full variable domain, completed using reference TRBV5-1 and TRBJ2-5, is KAGVTQTPRYLIKTRGQQVTLSCSPISGHRSVSWYQQTPGQGLQFLFEYFSETQRNKGNFPGRFSGRQFSNSRSEMNVSTLELGDSALYLCASSPWDPQETQYFGPGTRLLVL.

V is TRBV20-1 and J is TRBJ2-3; a weak D match, TRBD2 (7 bases). The germline V gene encodes CDR1 DFQATT and CDR2 SNEGSKA (reference sequence). V lost 4 bases and J lost 0, with 17 bases in between. The CDR3 is 16 residues long. The CDR3: CSAKHGQTSSTDTQYF. In DNA form, the CDR3 reads TGCAGTGCTAAGCACGGACAGACTAGCAGCACAGATACGCAGTATTTT.